The rows below give T cell receptor beta chains drawn from one sample of a study of blood T cell repertoires in COVID-19. Profiling relied on immunoSEQ multiplex PCR, and the TCRdb table lists in-frame clones only, not all of them. The sample has 150,000 or so clones; 87% are singletons. The sequenced material came from PBMCs or T cells enriched from blood (not recorded which). Receptors originate from a human donor with acute COVID-19. The donor label of this sample is uncertain. The CDR3 runs from the conserved cysteine through the conserved F or W. A D gene is named only where the DNA matches it firmly. For some rows the clone size is stated as once, few or many, or as a class when expanded; others skip it.

size,J,V,D,DNA,CDR3
-,TRBJ2-7,TRBV6-5,-,TGTGCCAGCAGTTACGGGCCATTCCTCTCCTACGAGCAGTACTTC,CASSYGPFLSYEQYF
-,TRBJ1-6,TRBV7-3,TRBD1,TGTGCCAGCAGCTTATCGACAGGGGTGGGATCACCCCTCCACTTT,CASSLSTGVGSPLHF
-,TRBJ1-1,TRBV27,-,TGTGCCAGCAGTTTAAGTGGGGGGGGATACACTGAAGCTTTCTTT,CASSLSGGGYTEAFF
-,TRBJ2-7,TRBV7-9,-,TGTGCCAGCAGAGAGATTTCCTACGAGCAGTACTTC,CASREISYEQYF
-,TRBJ2-7,TRBV11-2,-,TGTGCCAGCAGCTGGGACTTTGGGTACGAGCAGTACTTC,CASSWDFGYEQYF
-,TRBJ1-5,TRBV3-1/TRBV3-2,-,TGTGCCAGCAGCCGGGGCATGGGAATCAGGCATCAGCCCCAGCATTTT,CASSRGMGIRHQPQHF
-,TRBJ1-2,TRBV5-1,TRBD1,TGCGCCAGCAGCCAAGGGGGCGCAGGGGGCTACACCTTC,CASSQGGAGGYTF
-,TRBJ1-2,TRBV11-2,-,TGTGCCAGCAGCTTAGTATCGGGGAGTTCCTATGGCTACACCTTC,CASSLVSGSSYGYTF
-,TRBJ2-1,TRBV19,-,TGTGCCAGTAGTATCGGGCGGGATCCCTACAATGAGCAGTTCTTC,CASSIGRDPYNEQFF
few,TRBJ1-6,TRBV5-4,TRBD1,TGTGCCAGCAGCCACCAGACAGGGGTAAATTCACCCCTCCACTTT,CASSHQTGVNSPLHF
-,TRBJ1-4,TRBV20-1,-,TGCAGTGCTAGTCGGGTCCCCGGGGAAAAACTGTTTTTT,CSASRVPGEKLFF
few,TRBJ1-2,TRBV5-4,-,TGTGCCAGCAGCCCGGGGGGATATGGCTACACCTTC,CASSPGGYGYTF
-,TRBJ2-3,TRBV5-1,TRBD1,TGCGCCAGCAGGCGACAGGGGCCCACAGATACGCAGTATTTT,CASRRQGPTDTQYF
-,TRBJ1-5,TRBV24-1,-,TGTGCCACTTCTAGGGGTAGCAATCAGCCCCAGCATTTT,CATSRGSNQPQHF
-,TRBJ1-2,TRBV7-2,-,TGTGCCAGCAGCTTACCGGGACTCTCAAGTGACACCTTC,CASSLPGLSSDTF
few,TRBJ2-3,TRBV11-2,TRBD1,TGTGCCAGCAGCCTCGACAGGGGAGGCACAGATACGCAGTATTTT,CASSLDRGGTDTQYF
few,TRBJ2-2,TRBV4-1,TRBD2,TGCGCCAGCAGCCAGGAACTAGCGGGGGCCTACACCGGGGAGCTGTTTTTT,CASSQELAGAYTGELFF
-,TRBJ1-1,TRBV5-5,-,TGTGCCAGCGCCCACTGGTCCACTGAAGCTTTCTTT,CASAHWSTEAFF
-,TRBJ1-5,TRBV4-1,-,TGCGCCAGCAGCTGGACGGGAGGGGGCAATCAGCCCCAGCATTTT,CASSWTGGGNQPQHF
-,TRBJ2-1,TRBV2,-,TGTGCCAGCATCGGGGAGGAGCAGTTCTTC,CASIGEEQFF
few,TRBJ2-2,TRBV3-1/TRBV3-2,TRBD2,TGTGCCAGCAGCCAGGGACTAGCGGAATACACCGGGGAGCTGTTTTTT,CASSQGLAEYTGELFF
-,TRBJ2-5,TRBV6-5,-,TGTGCCAGCAGCCTCGGGGGGCTATCCCAGGAGACCCAGTACTTC,CASSLGGLSQETQYF
-,TRBJ2-1,TRBV6-2/TRBV6-3,TRBD2,TGTGCCAGCAGTCCGGGCCGACTAGCGGGGGGGCAAAGGGGTGAGCAGTTCTTC,CASSPGRLAGGQRGEQFF
-,TRBJ1-1,TRBV11-2,TRBD1,TGTGCCAGCAGCTTAGGGCGGGGACAGGGGGCTTCTAGGAACACTGAAGCTTTCTTT,CASSLGRGQGASRNTEAFF
-,TRBJ2-2,TRBV9,-,TGTGCCAGCAGCTTGGGGTCTAGCGACACCGGGGAGCTGTTTTTT,CASSLGSSDTGELFF
-,TRBJ2-3,TRBV5-4,TRBD1,TGTGCCAGCACCCCCCCGGGACAGCTCAAAGATACGCAGTATTTT,CASTPPGQLKDTQYF
-,TRBJ2-3,TRBV7-9,TRBD2,TGTGCCAGCAGCGGACCCGGACTAGCGGGGAGCACAGATACGCAGTATTTT,CASSGPGLAGSTDTQYF
few,TRBJ1-1,TRBV2,-,TGTGCCAGCAGTGGTCAGGTCCGCACTGAAGCTTTCTTT,CASSGQVRTEAFF
-,TRBJ2-5,TRBV19,TRBD1,TGTGCCAGTAGGGGCCTCGGACAGGGGAATCCAGAGACCCAGTACTTC,CASRGLGQGNPETQYF
-,TRBJ1-1,TRBV13,TRBD1,TGTGCCAGCAGACAACGGGGACAGGGGGACACTGAAGCTTTCTTT,CASRQRGQGDTEAFF
-,TRBJ2-7,TRBV18,-,TGTGCCAGCTCACCGCAGGGGCTCCTCTCATCCGAGCAGTACTTC,CASSPQGLLSSEQYF
-,TRBJ2-2,TRBV30,TRBD2,TGTGCCTGGATGGGGACCGCACTAGCGGGGGGTTGGGCGGCTGGCGGGGAGCTGTTTTTT,CAWMGTALAGGWAAGGELFF
-,TRBJ1-2,TRBV4-1,-,TGCGCCAGCAGCCAAGAGGTTGAGCGGTATGGCTACACCTTC,CASSQEVERYGYTF
-,TRBJ1-5,TRBV6-5,-,TGTGCCAGCAGTCTTGGGTCCGCCGAGGTCCAGCATTTT,CASSLGSAEVQHF
-,TRBJ2-5,TRBV5-1,TRBD1,TGCGCCAGCAGCTTGTCCAGGGGGCGCCAAGAGACCCAGTACTTC,CASSLSRGRQETQYF
-,TRBJ1-1,TRBV5-6,TRBD1,TGTGCCAGCAGCGCGGGACAGGGGCTCATGAACACTGAAGCTTTCTTT,CASSAGQGLMNTEAFF